The rows below give T cell receptor beta chains drawn from one sample of a study of blood T cell repertoires in COVID-19. Assay used: immunoSEQ multiplex PCR; TCRdb lists only in-frame clones, some missing. The table has about 310,000 clones, approximately 88% seen once. What was sequenced was PBMCs or T cells enriched from blood (not recorded which). The source is a woman between 18 and 29 years old who had recovered from COVID-19. The CDR3 runs from the conserved cysteine through the conserved F or W. Each record gives: D gene, CDR3 length, J gene, V gene, clone size, CDR3 DNA, CDR3 protein. D genes are given only for firm matches. Clone size is not always given. Where it is, it says once, few, many or a class for expanded clones.

D gene: TRBD2; CDR3 length: 18; J gene: TRBJ2-3; V gene: TRBV19; clone size: -; CDR3 DNA: TGTGCCAGTAGTATAGGAGGCGGGAGGGCCGAAGGCACAGATACGCAGTATTTT; CDR3 protein: CASSIGGGRAEGTDTQYF
D gene: TRBD1; CDR3 length: 16; J gene: TRBJ1-4; V gene: TRBV3-1/TRBV3-2; clone size: -; CDR3 DNA: TGTGCCAGCAGCCAAGACGGTCTCGGCAGGGGGGAAAAACTGTTTTTT; CDR3 protein: CASSQDGLGRGEKLFF
D gene: -; CDR3 length: 13; J gene: TRBJ2-5; V gene: TRBV6-5; clone size: -; CDR3 DNA: TGTGCCAGCAAGCAGGGCCGACAAGAGACCCAGTACTTC; CDR3 protein: CASKQGRQETQYF
D gene: TRBD1; CDR3 length: 17; J gene: TRBJ1-1; V gene: TRBV7-9; clone size: -; CDR3 DNA: TGTGCCAGCAGCTTAATAGCCGGAGGGGGCGCGGACACTGAAGCTTTCTTT; CDR3 protein: CASSLIAGGGADTEAFF
D gene: -; CDR3 length: 14; J gene: TRBJ1-4; V gene: TRBV4-2; clone size: few; CDR3 DNA: TGTGCCAGCAGCCAAGGCAGGTCTAATGAAAAACTGTTTTTT; CDR3 protein: CASSQGRSNEKLFF
D gene: -; CDR3 length: 15; J gene: TRBJ2-5; V gene: TRBV7-2; clone size: -; CDR3 DNA: TGTGCCAGCAGCTTAGAATCCACATCCGCAGAGACCCAGTACTTC; CDR3 protein: CASSLESTSAETQYF
D gene: TRBD2; CDR3 length: 13; J gene: TRBJ2-7; V gene: TRBV3-1/TRBV3-2; clone size: -; CDR3 DNA: TGTGCCAGCAGCGGGAGGGAAACCTACGAGCAGTACTTC; CDR3 protein: CASSGRETYEQYF
D gene: -; CDR3 length: 14; J gene: TRBJ2-7; V gene: TRBV4-2; clone size: once; CDR3 DNA: TGTGCCAGCAGCCAAGGGGGGGACAGCTACGAGCAGTACTTC; CDR3 protein: CASSQGGDSYEQYF
D gene: TRBD1; CDR3 length: 14; J gene: TRBJ1-2; V gene: TRBV4-3; clone size: few; CDR3 DNA: TGCGCCAGCAGCCAAATGGGGACAGAACCCGGCTACACCTTC; CDR3 protein: CASSQMGTEPGYTF
D gene: -; CDR3 length: 11; J gene: TRBJ1-2; V gene: TRBV29-1; clone size: -; CDR3 DNA: TGCAGCGTTGGTTCCTCCTATGGCTACACCTTC; CDR3 protein: CSVGSSYGYTF
D gene: -; CDR3 length: 16; J gene: TRBJ2-5; V gene: TRBV5-1; clone size: -; CDR3 DNA: TGCGCCAGCAGTGGGGGCTCCGGCACCCCTGGGAAGACCCAGTACTTC; CDR3 protein: CASSGGSGTPGKTQYF